This TCR beta chain was sequenced for a study of shared clonotypes between healthy human individuals. Broader study findings: Sampling was confined to blood; repertoires within tissues likely differ.

Trimming left V 3 bases short and J 15 bases short, with 15 bases between. Germline V gives CDR1 WSHSY, CDR2 SAAADI. This CDR3 has 12 residues. Note on this clone: Its specificity is unknown.

A CD45RA+ naive subset and a CD45RA-negative memory subset were split from CD4+ cells. Produced via immunoSEQ multiplex PCR; TCRdb's table is partial and in-frame only. The data contain about 1,500,000 clones, 95% to 97% of them singletons. The material sequenced was naive CD4+ T cells sorted from blood. Sample subset: CD45RA+ positively selected. The chain carries TRBV10-2 and TRBJ2-1, with D maybe TRBD1 (5 bases). The source is a man between 25 and 39 years old in good health. Written as DNA, the CDR3 is TGCGCCAGCAGTGAACAGGTTAGATCGGGGTTCTTC. Translation: CASSEQVRSGFF.